Sequencing of this T cell receptor beta chain was carried out in a study of a mutant IDH1 vaccine in newly diagnosed glioma. About the research overall: The start of vaccination came 4-6 weeks after radiotherapy alone, or with temozolomide cycles. Beforehand, treatment had been radiotherapy, temozolomide, or both; the majority received both.

As for time point: week 23, last vaccination. The study gave 300 ug of mutant IDH1 20-mer peptide per vaccine dose, with topical imiquimod. New IDH1-mutant, ATRX-lost WHO grade 3 or 4 astrocytomas occurred in donors. CDR3 length: 14 residues. Germline values: CDR1 MDHEN, CDR2 SYDVKM. The V gene lost 9 bases and the J gene lost 2 bases, with 14 bases spanning the gap. Concerning this clone: No antigen is known for it.

Findings and limits, study-wide: Apparently, pseudoprogression bore no relation to changes among the top peripheral T cell clonotypes.

Sequencing was performed with immunoSEQ multiplex PCR; in TCRdb, only in-frame clones are kept and a portion is missing. The table lists 60,000 to 100,000 clones, 85% to 90% of them singletons. Sequencing used PBMCs, obtained from a glioma patient whose treatment included an IDH1 peptide vaccine. This sequence was found in a woman in her forties or fifties with glioma. The V call is TRBV28, the J call TRBJ1-5; D perhaps matches TRBD1 (6 bases). The CDR3 reads CASRLTGRNQPQHF. For the CDR3, the DNA is TGTGCCAGTCGTCTAACAGGGCGCAATCAGCCCCAGCATTTT.